What follows are 18 T cell receptor beta chains derived from one specimen sequenced in a study of T cells in Graves' hyperthyroidism and ophthalmopathy. The TCR beta CDR3 regions underwent amplification using RNA transcripts as the source. HTBI primers were employed in a first-round RT-PCR of the TCR CDR3. From the multiplex PCR reads, TCRdb called clonotypes with MiXCR, one entry per CDR3 protein. This table has fewer than 550,000 distinct CDR3 sequences, more than 15% appearing once. Sequencing used blood. All receptors derive from a woman under 30 with Graves' hyperthyroidism.

This clonotype has a count of ten or more. The chain has TRBV7-9 and TRBJ1-4; D perhaps matches TRBD1 (6 bases). The V gene's germline CDR1 is SEHNR and CDR2 FQNEAQ (reference sequence). The CDR3 totals 15 residues. Trimming removed 7 bases at V and 7 bases at J, with 19 bases between. CDR3 protein: CASTGGADLREKLFF. The CDR3 DNA reads as TGTGCCAGCACCGGGGGGGCGGACTTACGTGAAAAACTGTTTTTT.

Regarding this clonotype: A read error is possible here, since a much larger clone lies one base away. The V gene is TRBV11-1, the J gene TRBJ2-1; D gene ambiguous. Per the germline V gene, CDR1 is SGHAT and CDR2 is FQDESV (reference sequence). There are 14 residues in the CDR3. The CDR3 loop is CAGSHKVPNNEQFF. CDR3 nucleotide sequence: TGTGCCGGCAGCCATAAGGTCCCCAACAATGAGCAGTTCTTC.

This clonotype appeared many times. Written as DNA, the CDR3 is TGCAGTGCTACCTCCATGGACAGAAGCACAGATACGCAGTATTTT. Translated: CSATSMDRSTDTQYF. The genes are TRBV20-1 and TRBJ2-3; weak D call: TRBD1 (6 bases). The CDR3 is 15 amino acids. Germline-derived CDR1 and CDR2 are DFQATT and SNEGSKA (reference sequence). Between the trimmed V and J ends, which lost 4 bases and 0 bases, there was a span of 14 bases.

As for this clonotype: Being one base from a much bigger clone, this may be a read error. The chain employs TRBV11-2 and TRBJ2-1, with 10 bases aligning to TRBD2. This CDR3 contains 16 residues. Germline values: CDR1 SGHAT, CDR2 FQNNGV. The CDR3 spells CTSSKSSGGTYNEQFF. For the CDR3, the DNA is TGTACCAGCAGCAAAAGTAGCGGGGGGACCTACAATGAGCAGTTCTTC. The variable domain in full, completed from reference TRBV11-2 and TRBJ2-1, reads EAGVAQSPRYKIIEKRQSVAFWCNPISGHATLYWYQQILGQGPKLLIQFQNNGVVDDSQLPKDRFSAERLKGVDSTLKIQPAKLEDSAVYLCTSSKSSGGTYNEQFFGPGTRLTVL.

Many counts were recorded for this clonotype. This chain joins TRBV24-1 and TRBJ2-7; D may match TRBD1 or TRBD2 (5 bases each). Germline CDR1 is KGHDR and CDR2 is SFDVKD. CDR3 length: 14 amino acids. Trimming removed 5 bases from V and 3 bases from J, with 13 bases in between. In DNA, the CDR3 is TGTGCCACCAGTGGGGGACCACCTTTCTACGAGCAGTACTTC. Encoded protein: CATSGGPPFYEQYF.

This clonotype was picked up many times. The chain has TRBV5-1 and TRBJ2-3; D unresolved. Germline-derived CDR1 and CDR2 are SGHRS and YFSETQ. V was pared by 5 bases and J by 5 bases, with 15 bases between. The CDR3 has 14 amino acids. CDR3 bases: TGCGCCAGCAGTATTGGCGGAGTAGGAGATACGCAGTATTTT. It yields the protein CASSIGGVGDTQYF.

This clonotype was observed at least ten times. The chain links TRBV20-1 to TRBJ2-4; D remains unclear. CDR1 is DFQATT and CDR2 is SNEGSKA in the germline V gene (reference sequence). CDR3 length: 15 residues. V lost 1 base and J lost 3, with 13 bases in between. CDR3 region: CSARVPVMGKNIQYF. CDR3 nucleotide sequence: TGCAGTGCTAGAGTCCCCGTTATGGGCAAAAACATTCAGTACTTC.

This clonotype has at least ten counts. CDR3 loop: CASSLEVTIPKGNQPQHF. The CDR3 DNA is TGTGCCAGCAGCTTGGAAGTCACTATCCCGAAGGGCAATCAGCCCCAGCATTTT. The chain links TRBV5-5 to TRBJ1-5; D gene unclear. This CDR3 contains 18 residues. CDR1 and CDR2 from the germline V gene are SGHKS and YYEKEE (reference sequence). Trimming stripped 0 bases from V and 2 bases from J, with 18 bases between.

This clonotype was found many times. The chain employs TRBV6-5 and TRBJ1-2; TRBD1 matches 8 bases. This CDR3 region has 13 residues. CDR1 and CDR2 (germline): MNHEY, SVGAGI. The junction had 7 bases not matched to a gene; V was cut back by 2 bases and J by 11 bases. CDR3 residues: CASSYRDRSRYTF. CDR3 bases: TGTGCCAGCAGTTACCGGGACAGGTCGCGTTACACCTTC.

This clonotype was recorded at least ten times. This chain joins TRBV6-1 and TRBJ2-6, with no clear D. This CDR3 spans 15 amino acids. Germline V gives CDR1 MNHNS, CDR2 SASEGT. The germline V and J ends were trimmed by 7 bases and 0 bases, with 10 bases remaining between them. The CDR3, as DNA: TGTGCCAGCACCCCAACAGACTCTGGGGCCAACGTCCTGACTTTC. It encodes CASTPTDSGANVLTF.

This clonotype was seen only a few times. Being one base from a much bigger clone, this may be a read error. This chain links TRBV10-3 with TRBJ1-1; 7 bases map to TRBD1. There are 13 residues in the CDR3. Germline-derived CDR1 and CDR2 are ENHRY and SYGVKD. Trimming took 6 bases from V and 5 from J; bases not matched to a gene: 6. The CDR3 here is CAIRGRGETEAFF. In DNA, the CDR3 is TGTGCCATCAGGGGCAGGGGGGAGACTGAAGCTTTCTTT.

This clonotype was picked up many times. The J gene is TRBJ2-1, the V gene TRBV13; TRBD2 matches 14 bases. The CDR3 spans 22 residues. Germline V gene lookup returns CDR1 PRHDT and CDR2 FYEKMQ (reference sequence). With V trimmed by 1 base and J by 0 bases, 14 bases remained unmatched. CDR3 sequence reads: CASSLDILGLAGGHTSYNEQFF. The CDR3 DNA reads TGTGCCAGCAGCTTAGACATCCTCGGACTAGCGGGGGGCCATACCTCCTACAATGAGCAGTTCTTC.

The table lists this clonotype with many counts. The chain has TRBV5-8 and TRBJ2-5; the match to TRBD2 covers 11 bases. Germline CDR1 and CDR2: SGHTS and YDEGEE. The CDR3 has 15 amino acids. J was trimmed by 5 bases and V by 2 bases; bases with no gene match: 5. The CDR3 reads CASSFSGRADETQYF. The CDR3 DNA sequence: TGTGCCAGCAGCTTTAGCGGGAGGGCCGATGAGACCCAGTACTTC.

The genes are TRBV20-1 and TRBJ2-5; 9 nucleotides match TRBD1. This CDR3 region has 13 residues. Germline CDR1 reads DFQATT; CDR2 reads SNEGSKA (reference sequence). Trimming removed 5 bases from V and 9 bases from J; junction bases left unmatched: 10. CDR3 protein: CSAGDRDLAAQYF. The CDR3 nucleotides read TGCAGTGCTGGGGACAGGGACCTTGCGGCCCAGTACTTC.

This clonotype occurred many times. This chain uses TRBV2 with TRBJ1-2; D remains ambiguous. The germline CDR1 and CDR2 sequences are SNHLY and FYNNEI. The CDR3 covers 14 residues. Trimming took off 2 bases at V and 3 bases at J, with 10 bases between the two ends. The CDR3 DNA is TGTGCCAGCAGTGAATTGGGCAGAGACTATGGCTACACCTTC. Protein sequence: CASSELGRDYGYTF. Supplemented by reference TRBV2 and TRBJ1-2, the full variable domain reads EPEVTQTPSHQVTQMGQEVILRCVPISNHLYFYWYRQILGQKVEFLVSFYNNEISEKSEIFDDQFSVERPDGSNFTLKIRSTKLEDSAMYFCASSELGRDYGYTFGSGTRLTVV.

The chain uses TRBV7-9 and TRBJ1-1; TRBD1 matches at 7 bases. The J segment lost 7 bases and the V segment lost 5 bases, leaving 10 bases of the junction unmatched. The CDR3 loop spans 14 amino acids. Per germline, CDR1 SEHNR and CDR2 FQNEAQ (reference sequence). The CDR3 here is CASSHGTAQGEAFF. The CDR3 nucleotides read TGTGCCAGCAGCCACGGGACAGCGCAGGGTGAAGCTTTCTTT.

The chain uses TRBV2 and TRBJ2-3, with 11 bases lining up with TRBD2. V lost 6 bases to trimming and J lost 0 bases; unmatched junction nucleotides: 8. Germline CDR1 and CDR2: SNHLY and FYNNEI. This CDR3 has 17 amino acids. The CDR3 loop reads CASSAPGLAVSTDTQYF. In DNA form, the CDR3 reads TGTGCCAGCAGCGCCCCGGGACTAGCGGTTAGCACAGATACGCAGTATTTT.

This clonotype showed up many times. The chain joins TRBV5-4 to TRBJ2-7; 13 nucleotides match TRBD2. The CDR3 totals 15 residues. From germline, CDR1 is SGHNT and CDR2 YYREEE (reference sequence). V was clipped by 5 bases and J by 3 bases; unmatched bases: 5. In DNA form, the CDR3 reads TGTGCCAGCAGTCTCGGACTAGCGGGAGACTACGAGCAGTACTTC. Translating it yields CASSLGLAGDYEQYF. Looking up the rest from reference TRBV5-4 and TRBJ2-7 gives the full variable domain: ETGVTQSPTHLIKTRGQQVTLRCSSQSGHNTVSWYQQALGQGPQFIFQYYREEENGRGNFPPRFSGLQFPNYSSELNVNALELDDSALYLCASSLGLAGDYEQYFGPGTRLTVT.